The entry below gives a single T cell receptor (beta chain) sequence along with its context. The antigen this receptor binds is unknown. No base qualities exist here, and no much larger clone lies one base off it. The data belong to a study of blood T cell repertoires in COVID-19 (dated by TCRdb to 2018 to 2020). Study-level background: Collaborator samples came from the United States, Italy and Spain and covered acute and convalescent phases of COVID-19. The samples were drawn from the first 160 participants of the ongoing ImmuneRACE study and from 1,254 subjects provided by 6 global collaborators. The sample metadata nearly always contained a de-identified subject ID, COVID-19 status, age in years and sex. The dataset comprised deeply sampled blood TCRbeta repertoires from subjects exposed to, actively infected with, or recovered from COVID-19. The repertoires were released in a freely available public database meant as a resource for research on the immune response to SARS-CoV-2. Where available, HLA class I and class II types were obtained from metadata supplied by the sample provider rather than from assay-based typing. The prospective study material was composed of cDNA or gDNA derived from T cells, B-cell-depleted T cells, or PBMCs. Beyond this particular receptor, the publication reports: The quantity of clinical and demographic metadata differed by source and by participant and was supplied without curation.

From its cysteine to its phenylalanine, the CDR3 spans 16 amino acids. Left in the record is the CDR3 DNA by itself, 48 bases read in frame from the first base. V loses 1 base, J loses 2 bases, and the germline ends lie 9 bases apart. The germline V gene specifies SGHVS as CDR1 and FQNEAQ as CDR2. TCRbeta CDR3 regions were amplified from genomic DNA using the immunoSEQ Assay, a bias-controlled multiplex PCR. In the paper's pipeline: Within the assay, amplification of reference gene primers was used to estimate how many nucleated cells each sample contained. To quantify the absolute abundance of each unique TCRbeta CDR3 rearrangement, sequence reads were collapsed and filtered. For each sample, productive Simpson clonality was calculated as the square root of Simpson's diversity index over productive rearrangements. Not all clones reach the TCRdb copy of this immuneACCESS table, which keeps in-frame sequences only. Checked studies attribute under half of the gap to unresolved V genes and leave the rest unexplained. The V and J calls and clone size are taken from that table; D and trimming were inferred from the DNA. The sample includes more than 150,000 clones, with roughly 89% observed a single time. 12% of the sample is held by the ten biggest clonotypes.

In Seattle, one collaborating source enrolled patients while the infection was active and tracked those patients longitudinally over the course of disease. Each collaborating institution followed its own protocols to collect whole blood in K2EDTA tubes. For TCRbeta analysis, collaborators shipped samples in one of three forms: frozen whole blood, isolated PBMCs, or DNA extracted from either of those sample types. The specimen sequenced was peripheral blood. This chain is built from TRBV7-8 and TRBJ2-6; perhaps TRBD2 is the D gene, with 6 bases matching. This clonotype was obtained from a woman aged 65 to 85 with COVID-19, enrolled during active disease. CDR3 protein: CASSLVGGAGANVLTF. The nucleotide sequence reads TGTGCCAGCAGCTTAGTGGGGGGTGCTGGGGCCAACGTCCTGACTTTC. This CDR3, with the reference TRBV7-8 and TRBJ2-6 proteins standing in past its ends, gives the full variable domain GAGVSQSPRYKVAKRGQDVALRCDPISGHVSLFWYQQALGQGPEFLTYFQNEAQLDKSGLPSDRFFAERPEGSVSTLKIQRTQQEDSAVYLCASSLVGGAGANVLTFGAGSRLTVL.